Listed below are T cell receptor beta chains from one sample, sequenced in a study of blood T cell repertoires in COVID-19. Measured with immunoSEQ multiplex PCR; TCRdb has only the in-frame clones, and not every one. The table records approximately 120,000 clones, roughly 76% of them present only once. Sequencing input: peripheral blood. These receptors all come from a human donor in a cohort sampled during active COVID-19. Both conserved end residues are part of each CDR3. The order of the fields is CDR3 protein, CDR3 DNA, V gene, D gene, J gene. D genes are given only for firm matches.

CASSLSGQSNEKLFF TGTGCCAGCAGCTTATCTGGACAGAGCAATGAAAAACTGTTTTTT TRBV7-9 NA TRBJ1-4
CASRAGTSGTYEQYF TGTGCCAGCAGGGCAGGGACTAGCGGCACCTACGAGCAGTACTTC TRBV6-5 TRBD2 TRBJ2-7
CASSRQGQDEQYF TGTGCCAGTAGCCGACAGGGTCAGGACGAGCAGTACTTC TRBV19 TRBD1 TRBJ2-7
CATSDALAGAYNEQFF TGTGCCACCAGTGATGCATTAGCGGGAGCCTACAATGAGCAGTTCTTC TRBV24-1 TRBD2 TRBJ2-1
CASSLGGRGREQYF TGTGCCAGCAGCTTGGGGGGGCGGGGGCGCGAGCAGTACTTC TRBV5-8 NA TRBJ2-7
CASTTGYSNQPQHF TGTGCCAGTACCACCGGGTACAGCAATCAGCCCCAGCATTTT TRBV19 NA TRBJ1-5
CASSRLGTGSQGIYEQYF TGTGCCAGCTCACGATTGGGCACGGGGTCTCAGGGGATCTACGAGCAGTACTTC TRBV18 NA TRBJ2-7
CAGGTDYNSPLHF TGTGCCGGGGGGACAGACTATAATTCACCCCTCCACTTT TRBV19 TRBD1 TRBJ1-6
CASSSEPLSGDTQYF TGTGCCAGCAGCTCCGAACCTCTTTCGGGAGATACGCAGTATTTT TRBV11-2 NA TRBJ2-3
CASSFRQTNEQFF TGTGCCAGCAGCTTCCGACAGACCAATGAGCAGTTCTTC TRBV5-5 NA TRBJ2-1
CATSGRDSSYEQYF TGTGCCACCAGCGGACGGGACAGTTCCTACGAGCAGTACTTC TRBV24-1 TRBD1 TRBJ2-7
CASSLAGVTYGYTF TGCGCCAGCAGCTTGGCGGGAGTCACCTATGGCTACACCTTC TRBV5-1 NA TRBJ1-2